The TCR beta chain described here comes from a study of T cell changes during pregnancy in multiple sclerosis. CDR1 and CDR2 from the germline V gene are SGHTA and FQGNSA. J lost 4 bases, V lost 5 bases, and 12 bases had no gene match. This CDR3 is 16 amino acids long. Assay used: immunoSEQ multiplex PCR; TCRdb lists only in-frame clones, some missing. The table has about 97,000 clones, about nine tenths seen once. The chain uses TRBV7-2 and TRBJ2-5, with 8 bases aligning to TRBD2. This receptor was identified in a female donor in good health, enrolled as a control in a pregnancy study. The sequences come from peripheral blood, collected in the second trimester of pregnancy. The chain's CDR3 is CASSLPGLGSGETQYF. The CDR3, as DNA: TGTGCCAGCAGCCTTCCGGGACTAGGATCAGGAGAGACCCAGTACTTC.